The TCR beta chain described here comes from a study of blood T cell repertoires in COVID-19. Study details: Samples of COVID-19 (acute and convalescent) were obtained from the United States, Italy and Spain. Sample material is recorded as cDNA or gDNA derived from T cells, B-cell-depleted T cells, or PBMCs.

This CDR3 is 16 amino acids long. V lost 0 bases to trimming and J lost 0 bases, with 9 bases between them. CDR1 is MGHRA and CDR2 is YSYEKL in the germline V gene. Original methodology: Estimates of nucleated cell counts were drawn from the amplification of reference gene primers. The protocol was immunoSEQ multiplex PCR, while the TCRdb copy is restricted to in-frame clones and leaves out a portion. For V, J and clone size, that table is used; D and trimming come from the DNA. The sample consists of 150,000 or so clones, more than 60% of them appearing once. The TCR comes from a woman in her sixties or seventies with acute or convalescent COVID-19. The sample taken for sequencing was peripheral blood. V is TRBV4-1 and J is TRBJ2-1; possibly TRBD1 for D (5 bases). The CDR3 region is CASSQEIGVSYNEQFF. As DNA, the CDR3 is TGCGCCAGCAGCCAAGAGATAGGGGTCTCCTACAATGAGCAGTTCTTC.